The T cell receptor beta chain described here comes from a study of shared clonotypes between healthy human individuals. Whole-study results and caveats: Rarefaction revealed incomplete sorted-subset sequencing despite large depth.

Assay used: immunoSEQ multiplex PCR; TCRdb lists only in-frame clones, some missing. The sample shows roughly 700,000 clones, around 72% of them seen only once. The CDR3 consists of 16 residues. In germline, CDR1 is SGHRS, CDR2 YFSETQ. V was cut by 0 bases and J by 3 bases, with 15 bases left in between. About this clone itself: Antigen specificity is unknown.

The receptor was derived from a woman aged 25 to 45 in good health. The chain combines TRBV5-1 with TRBJ1-2; the D is unclear. Sequencing used memory CD4+ T cells sorted from blood. Sample subset: CD45RA-negative fraction. The CDR3 region has the DNA TGCGCCAGCAGCTTGGGAATTTGGGGAAGCGACTATGGCTACACCTTC. As protein: CASSLGIWGSDYGYTF.